The T cell receptor (beta chain) described here comes from a study of blood T cell repertoires in COVID-19. Study-level information: The United States, Italy and Spain supplied acute and convalescent COVID-19 samples.

Ages ranged from roughly 18 to 95 years, with residence in 24 US areas. Recovered status applied to Cohort 3 donors who had two consecutive negative PCRs. It also applied to those with clearance or with symptom resolution. In the authors' methods: Nucleated cell counts were estimated from reference gene primer amplification. Assay: immunoSEQ multiplex PCR; the TCRdb copy retains only in-frame clones and omits some. V, J and clone size derive from that table, while D and trimming were established from the DNA sequence. The sample includes just over 300,000 clones, just over 85% of them seen just once. The material sequenced was PBMCs or T cells enriched from blood (not recorded which). The receptor was derived from a man aged 25-45 years who had recovered from COVID-19.

CDR3 nucleotide sequence: TGTGCCAGCAGCTTAGCGCTGGGGGGAATCGGAGAGGAAAAACTGTTTTTT. It encodes CASSLALGGIGEEKLFF. The chain recombines TRBV7-9 with TRBJ1-4, with D tentatively TRBD1 (5 bases). Germline CDR1 is SEHNR and CDR2 is FQNEAQ (reference sequence). The CDR3 extends over 17 amino acids. V was cut by 0 bases and J by 8 bases, with 19 bases left in between.